What follows is one T cell receptor (beta chain) and its context. The sample originates from a study of T cell responses to AZD1222 COVID-19 vaccine. Analyses pooled second doses at about 4 or about 12 weeks. The CDR3 length is 13 residues. CDR1 GTSNPN and CDR2 SVGIG come from the germline V gene (reference sequence). Unmatched junction bases numbered 2, after V lost 5 bases and J lost 2 bases. Some clones are missing from TCRdb's copy, which holds only in-frame ones; the method was immunoSEQ multiplex PCR. The table records more than 110,000 clones, around 92% of them present only once. The receptor's source is an adult who received the AZD1222 COVID-19 vaccine. The gene calls are TRBV30 and TRBJ2-1; 8 bases align to TRBD2. The specimen was peripheral blood, collected 28 days after the second AZD1222 dose. CDR3 amino acids: CAWELAAYNEQFF. DNA for the CDR3: TGTGCCTGGGAACTAGCGGCCTACAATGAGCAGTTCTTC.